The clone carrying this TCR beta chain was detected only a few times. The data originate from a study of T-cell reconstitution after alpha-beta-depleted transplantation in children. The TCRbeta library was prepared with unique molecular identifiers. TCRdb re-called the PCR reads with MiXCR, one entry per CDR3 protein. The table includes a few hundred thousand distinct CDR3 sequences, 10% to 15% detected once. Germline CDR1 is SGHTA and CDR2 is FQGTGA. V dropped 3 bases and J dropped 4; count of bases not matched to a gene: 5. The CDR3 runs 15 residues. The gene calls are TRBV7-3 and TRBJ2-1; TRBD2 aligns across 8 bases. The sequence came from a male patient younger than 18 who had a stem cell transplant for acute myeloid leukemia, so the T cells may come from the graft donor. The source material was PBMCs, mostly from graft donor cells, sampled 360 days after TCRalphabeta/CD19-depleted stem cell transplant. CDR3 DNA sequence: TGTGCCAGCAGCTTCCTAGCGGGCGTGTACAATGAGCAGTTCTTC. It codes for CASSFLAGVYNEQFF.